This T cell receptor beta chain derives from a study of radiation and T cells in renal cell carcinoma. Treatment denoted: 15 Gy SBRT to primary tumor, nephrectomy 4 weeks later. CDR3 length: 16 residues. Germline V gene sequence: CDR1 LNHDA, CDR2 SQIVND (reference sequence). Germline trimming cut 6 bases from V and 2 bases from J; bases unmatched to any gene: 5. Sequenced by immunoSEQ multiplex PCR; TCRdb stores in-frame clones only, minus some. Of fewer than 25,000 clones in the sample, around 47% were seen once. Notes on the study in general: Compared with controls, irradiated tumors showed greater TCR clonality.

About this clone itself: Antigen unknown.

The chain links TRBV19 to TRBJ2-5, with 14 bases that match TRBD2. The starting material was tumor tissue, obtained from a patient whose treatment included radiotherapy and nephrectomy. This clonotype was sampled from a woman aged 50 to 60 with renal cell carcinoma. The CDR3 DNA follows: TGTGCCAGTAGGATGACTAGCGGGGGGGGACAAGAGACCCAGTACTTC. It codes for CASRMTSGGGQETQYF.